The 6 T cell receptor beta chains listed next were all sequenced from one sample in a study of blood T cell repertoires in COVID-19. Using immunoSEQ multiplex PCR, the repertoire was profiled, and TCRdb retains in-frame clones only, with some absent. This repertoire shows approximately 460,000 clones, 80% to 90% found once; its top ten account for around 0.95%. The specimen was peripheral blood. The receptors originated from a man aged 18 to 29 with COVID-19, enrolled during active disease.

V gene TRBV6-5 combines with J gene TRBJ2-3, with D perhaps matching TRBD1 (6 bases). Trimming left V 2 bases short and J 3 bases short, with 12 bases between. Germline CDR1 reads MNHEY; CDR2 reads SVGAGI. CDR3 length: 15 residues. The CDR3 region has the DNA TGTGCCAGCAGTTACACACCCCAGGGGACAGATACGCAGTATTTT. Its protein product is CASSYTPQGTDTQYF.

This clone was seen a single time. The chain recombines TRBV7-9 with TRBJ2-2; the match to TRBD2 covers 9 bases. CDR1 is SEHNR, CDR2 FQNEAQ, per germline (reference sequence). The ends lost 5 bases at V and 7 bases at J; junction bases unmatched: 8. This CDR3 is built from 15 residues. The CDR3 DNA reads as TGTGCCAGCAGCGAACGTAGCGGGAGAATCGGGGAGCTGTTTTTT. It encodes CASSERSGRIGELFF.

The chain uses TRBV28 and TRBJ1-5, with 7 bases matching TRBD1. The CDR3 runs 13 residues. The ends lost 6 bases at V and 8 bases at J; junction bases unmatched: 7. Germline V gene lookup returns CDR1 MDHEN and CDR2 SYDVKM. The CDR3 region has the DNA TGTGCCAGCAGGACCACCACAGGGGAGCCCCAGCATTTT. Amino acid sequence: CASRTTTGEPQHF.

This clone has only a few counts. This chain links TRBV28 with TRBJ2-2; D possibly corresponds to TRBD1 (6 bases). V was clipped by 7 bases and J by 2 bases, with 8 bases between them. Germline CDR1 MDHEN, CDR2 SYDVKM. The length of the CDR3 is 13 residues. The CDR3 loop is CASKTGNTGELFF. DNA of the CDR3: TGTGCCAGCAAGACAGGCAACACCGGGGAGCTGTTTTTT.

The rearrangement uses TRBV24-1 and TRBJ1-6; possible D gene TRBD1, 5 bases. Per germline, CDR1 KGHDR and CDR2 SFDVKD. V was pared by 9 bases and J by 9 bases, with 14 bases between. The CDR3 sequence is 13 residues long. CDR3 sequence reads: CATLGVRCSPLHF. The CDR3 coding sequence is TGTGCCACCTTAGGGGTGAGATGTTCACCCCTCCACTTT.

This rearrangement joins TRBV20-1 to TRBJ2-5; D is unresolved. Per germline, CDR1 DFQATT and CDR2 SNEGSKA (reference sequence). Trimming stripped 3 bases from V and 3 bases from J, with 8 bases between. There are 12 residues in the CDR3. The CDR3 region is CSASTAEETQYF. DNA for the CDR3: TGCAGTGCTAGTACAGCAGAAGAGACCCAGTACTTC.